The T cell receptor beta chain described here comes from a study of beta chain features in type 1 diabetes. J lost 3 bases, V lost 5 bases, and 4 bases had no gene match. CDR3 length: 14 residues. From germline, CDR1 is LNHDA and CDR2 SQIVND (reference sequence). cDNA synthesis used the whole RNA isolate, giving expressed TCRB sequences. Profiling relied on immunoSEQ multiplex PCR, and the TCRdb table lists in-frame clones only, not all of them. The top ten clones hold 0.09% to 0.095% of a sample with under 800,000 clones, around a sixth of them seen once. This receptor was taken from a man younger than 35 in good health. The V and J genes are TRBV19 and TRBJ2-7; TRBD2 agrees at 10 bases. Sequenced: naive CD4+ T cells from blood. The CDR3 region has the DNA TGTGCCAGTAGTCTTAGGACTAGCGGCTACGAGCAGTACTTC. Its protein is CASSLRTSGYEQYF.